The clone carrying this TCR beta chain was seen a handful of times. What it binds is not known. The sample comes from a study of cytomegalovirus exposure and HLA in healthy donors. PCR amplification relied on 60 Vbeta primers (plus 13 Jbeta primers). In the study's own analysis: Later, an analysis found 65 million to 85 million unique TCR beta chains, and some 10 million of these were shared. Profiled with immunoSEQ multiplex PCR; TCRdb holds only in-frame clones, not every one. That table furnishes V, J and clone size, whereas the DNA furnished D and trimming. The table shows 93,000 or so clones, with almost 80% occurring only once. J was trimmed by 8 bases and V by 4 bases; bases with no gene match: 6. This CDR3 contains 14 residues. Germline V CDR1 and CDR2: SGHRS, YFSETQ. Study results and limitations: Later analysis reportedly placed an Asian-associated ancestry cluster below the roughly 600-donor mean in N-insertions. Per a prior analysis, the majority of TCR beta V segments were productive roughly 87% or roughly 30% of the time. A missense DCLRE1C variant was associated with V- and J-gene trimming of TCR beta chains in a later analysis, and an independent cohort replicated the association.

The sequencing sample was made of PBMCs. This clonotype was sampled from a man aged 50-59 years in good health and CMV-seropositive. The V and J genes are TRBV5-1 and TRBJ1-4, with 9 nucleotides matching TRBD1. The CDR3 DNA is TGCGCCAGCAGCCCGGGACAGGGAGGCGAAAAACTGTTTTTT. It specifies CASSPGQGGEKLFF.